This T cell receptor (beta chain) was sequenced in a study of T-cell memory formation after mild COVID-19. CDR3 size: 17 residues. Trimming removed 0 bases from V and 3 bases from J, with 17 bases in between. Looked up from germline, CDR1 is LGHNA and CDR2 is YSLEER. In its sample, this clonotype was seen a few times. With constant-segment primers, 5'RACE yielded cDNA libraries of TCR alpha and TCR beta that carried sample barcodes and UMIs. TCRdb reprocessed the 5' RACE reads via MiXCR and lists one record per CDR3 protein. This table holds 110,000 or so distinct CDR3 sequences, over 20% found once. Sequencing used PBMCs or a T cell subset sorted from them (not recorded which). The receptor was derived from a man aged 18 to 35 who had mild COVID-19 (a few samples of this study predate the infection). Cell type and time point are not known. The gene calls are TRBV4-3 and TRBJ1-1, with D uncertain. The CDR3 region is CASSQERTDHGDTEAFF. The CDR3 DNA is TGCGCCAGCAGCCAAGAAAGGACCGACCATGGGGACACTGAAGCTTTCTTT.